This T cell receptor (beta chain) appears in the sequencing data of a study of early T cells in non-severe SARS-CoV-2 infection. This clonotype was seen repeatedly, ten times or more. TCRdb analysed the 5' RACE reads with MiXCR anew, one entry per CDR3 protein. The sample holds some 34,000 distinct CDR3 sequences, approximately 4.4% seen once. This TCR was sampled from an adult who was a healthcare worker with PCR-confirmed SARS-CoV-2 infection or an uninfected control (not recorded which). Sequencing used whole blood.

CDR3 coding DNA: TGCGCCAGCAGCCAATTGATTCGTGTCGGTGGGGAGAAGAACTATGGCTACACCTTC. As protein: CASSQLIRVGGEKNYGYTF. The V gene is TRBV4-1, the J gene TRBJ1-2; no clear D. V was shortened by 2 bases and J by 2 bases, with 24 bases between the two germline ends. Germline CDR1 and CDR2: MGHRA and YSYEKL. The CDR3 runs 19 residues.